A single sample is the source of the 30 T cell receptor beta chains below, sequenced in a study of blood T cell repertoires in COVID-19. The table came from immunoSEQ multiplex PCR; TCRdb's copy has only in-frame clones and leaves some out. This sample has roughly 190,000 clones, with less than 90% found just once. Sequenced material: peripheral blood. Receptors originate from a man in his thirties or forties with acute or convalescent COVID-19.

The chain couples TRBV3-1 (or the pseudogene TRBV3-2) to TRBJ1-2; 8 bases line up with TRBD1. The CDR3 totals 12 residues. Unmatched junction bases numbered 3, after V lost 4 bases and J lost 8 bases. CDR1 is LGHDT, CDR2 YNNKEL, per germline (reference sequence). The CDR3 DNA reads as TGTGCCAGCAGCCTCAGGGGGCGAGGCTACACCTTC. Translated, it gives CASSLRGRGYTF.

The chain links TRBV6-2 or TRBV6-3 to TRBJ2-2, with D possibly being TRBD2 (6 bases). The V gene's germline CDR1 is MNHEY and CDR2 SVGEGT. CDR3 length: 13 residues. The germline V and J ends were trimmed by 5 bases and 7 bases, with 11 bases remaining between them. Written as DNA, the CDR3 is TGTGCCAGCAGTCAGACTAGTTACGGGGAGCTGTTTTTT. Its translation is CASSQTSYGELFF.

The CDR3 DNA reads TGCGCCAGCGCAACCGGGACTTCAGGAAACACCATATATTTT. Translating gives CASATGTSGNTIYF. The chain carries TRBV10-2 and TRBJ1-3; possible D gene TRBD1, 5 bases. Germline CDR1 and CDR2: WSHSY and SAAADI. Trimming left V 8 bases short and J 4 bases short, with 15 bases between. This CDR3 comprises 14 residues.

The chain recombines TRBV6-5 with TRBJ1-5; 7 bases are shared with TRBD1. This CDR3 spans 15 amino acids. The J segment lost 1 base and the V segment lost 7 bases, leaving 7 bases of the junction unmatched. CDR1 MNHEY and CDR2 SVGAGI come from the germline V gene. CDR3 amino acids: CASTRDRVSNQPQHF. The CDR3 nucleotides are TGTGCCAGCACGAGAGACAGGGTGAGCAATCAGCCCCAGCATTTT.

The rearrangement joins TRBV18 to TRBJ2-4; 8 bases are a match to TRBD1. The CDR3 contains 14 residues. Germline lookup yields CDR1 KGHSH and CDR2 LQKENI. Trimming cost V 4 bases and J 6 bases; bases outside gene matches: 5. The CDR3 loop reads CASSLQGAGNIQYF. The CDR3 nucleotides are TGTGCCAGCTCACTTCAGGGGGCTGGAAACATTCAGTACTTC.

The chain recombines TRBV5-4 with TRBJ2-2; TRBD1 aligns across 9 bases. CDR1 and CDR2 (germline): SGHNT, YYREEE (reference sequence). The CDR3 consists of 17 residues. The J segment lost 4 bases and the V segment lost 3 bases, leaving 10 bases of the junction unmatched. DNA for the CDR3: TGTGCCAGCAGCTCCACACCACAGGGGGCGAGCACCGGGGAGCTGTTTTTT. It codes for CASSSTPQGASTGELFF.

CDR3 sequence: CANSEGTDTQYF. The CDR3 DNA follows: TGTGCCAACTCGGAGGGAACAGATACGCAGTATTTT. V and J are TRBV7-9 and TRBJ2-3; tentatively, D is TRBD2 (6 bases). From germline, CDR1 is SEHNR and CDR2 FQNEAQ (reference sequence). Trimming left V 10 bases short and J 3 bases short, with 11 bases between. The CDR3 totals 12 residues.

V is TRBV9 and J is TRBJ1-6, with D perhaps TRBD1 (5 bases). Trimming removed 7 bases from V and 5 bases from J, with 13 bases in between. The germline V gene has CDR1 SGDLS and CDR2 YYNGEE. This CDR3 region has 14 residues. The CDR3 is CASGRQHNNSPLHF. CDR3 nucleotide sequence: TGTGCCAGCGGCAGACAGCATAATAATTCACCCCTCCACTTT.

This clone is a singleton in its sample. This chain uses TRBV7-2 with TRBJ2-7; D not resolved. The CDR3 length is 14 residues. Per germline, CDR1 SGHTA and CDR2 FQGNSA. V was trimmed by 1 base and J by 2 bases, leaving 9 bases between them. The CDR3 here is CASSLVWAPYEQYF. As DNA, the CDR3 is TGTGCCAGCAGCTTAGTATGGGCCCCCTACGAGCAGTACTTC.

The chain recombines TRBV3-1 (or the pseudogene TRBV3-2) with TRBJ1-2; possibly TRBD1 for D (5 bases). V lost 0 bases and J lost 1, with 18 bases in between. The CDR3 is 18 amino acids. Germline V gene data show CDR1 as LGHDT and CDR2 as YNNKEL (reference sequence). For the CDR3, the DNA is TGTGCCAGCAGCCAAGATCTTGGGGCGGGAGGAATTAACTATGGCTACACCTTC. It encodes CASSQDLGAGGINYGYTF.

V is TRBV4-1 and J is TRBJ2-7; D gene unclear. The length of the CDR3 is 11 residues. V was cut by 1 base and J by 12 bases, with 10 bases left in between. The V gene's germline CDR1 is MGHRA and CDR2 YSYEKL. In nucleotides, the CDR3 is TGCGCCAGCAGCCAAGCGTCACATTGGTACTTC. This gives the protein CASSQASHWYF.

The chain has TRBV6-5 and TRBJ1-1; D may be TRBD1 (6 bases). Germline CDR1 MNHEY, CDR2 SVGAGI. This CDR3 is 14 amino acids long. With 2 bases removed from V and 5 bases from J, the gap between germline ends came to 12 bases. The CDR3 loop reads CASSYTQGITEAFF. CDR3 bases: TGTGCCAGCAGTTACACCCAGGGGATAACTGAAGCTTTCTTT.

V gene TRBV10-2 combines with J gene TRBJ1-5; possible D gene TRBD1, 5 bases. This CDR3 comprises 16 residues. Per the germline V gene, CDR1 is WSHSY and CDR2 is SAAADI. Trimming left V 4 bases short and J 4 bases short, with 17 bases between. CDR3 region: CASSGGEGAGNQPQHF. The CDR3 bases are TGCGCCAGCAGTGGTGGAGAAGGGGCGGGAAATCAGCCCCAGCATTTT.

The chain joins TRBV7-8 to TRBJ1-5; no reliable D call. The V gene lost 2 bases and the J gene lost 9 bases, with 11 bases spanning the gap. Germline V gives CDR1 SGHVS, CDR2 FQNEAQ. The CDR3 contains 13 residues. CDR3: CASSLNMEGPQHF. In DNA form, the CDR3 reads TGTGCCAGCAGCTTAAACATGGAGGGGCCCCAGCATTTT.

This chain joins TRBV6-5 and TRBJ2-1, with D perhaps TRBD2 (6 bases). The length of the CDR3 is 15 residues. V lost 5 bases, J lost 5 bases, and 16 bases lay in between. The germline CDR1 and CDR2 sequences are MNHEY and SVGAGI. The CDR3 spells CASSRPLRENNEQFF. The CDR3 region has the DNA TGTGCCAGCAGTCGACCACTACGGGAGAACAATGAGCAGTTCTTC.

The J gene is TRBJ2-7, the V gene TRBV11-3; 7 nucleotides align to TRBD1. The germline gives CDR1 SGHNT, CDR2 YENEEA. V was pared by 3 bases and J by 4 bases, with 3 bases of the junction left unmatched. The CDR3 consists of 13 residues. CDR3 nucleotides: TGTGCCAGCAGCTTGGGACAGTTTTACGAGCAGTACTTC. Its translation is CASSLGQFYEQYF.

This clone was detected only a few times. The J gene is TRBJ1-5, the V gene TRBV28, with TRBD1 matching over 8 bases. CDR1 and CDR2 from the germline V gene are MDHEN and SYDVKM. The CDR3 is 14 amino acids. Trimming at V came to 8 bases and at J to 6 bases, leaving 9 bases not matched to a gene. The CDR3 DNA follows: TGTGCCAGCCGGGCAGGGGGCTTGTCTCAGCCCCAGCATTTT. Protein sequence: CASRAGGLSQPQHF.

The J gene is TRBJ2-5, the V gene TRBV11-3; tentatively, D is TRBD2 (5 bases). This CDR3 region has 12 residues. V was shortened by 5 bases and J by 5 bases, with 9 bases between the two germline ends. Germline assignment: CDR1 SGHNT and CDR2 YENEEA. Here the CDR3 DNA reads TGTGCCAGCAGCGGGAGTACTGAGACCCAGTACTTC. Its protein product is CASSGSTETQYF.

Regarding this clone: A junction end diverges from the germline sequence, so it may reflect a read error. The chain uses TRBV7-7 and TRBJ2-5; TRBD1 might be the D (6 bases). This CDR3 has 15 amino acids. The germline V gene has CDR1 SSHAT and CDR2 FNYEAQ (reference sequence). CDR3 sequence (DNA): TGTGCTAGCAGCTTACTAACAGGGCAGTGGGAGACCCAGTACTTC. As protein: CASSLLTGQWETQYF.

V and J are TRBV28 and TRBJ1-5; tentatively, D is TRBD1 (6 bases). This CDR3 has 13 amino acids. The germline V gene has CDR1 MDHEN and CDR2 SYDVKM. The V end lost 10 bases, the J end lost 7 bases, and 17 bases lay between the germline ends. The CDR3 bases are TGTGCCAACCGGGGGGGGCCGGGCCAGCCCCAGCATTTT. Protein: CANRGGPGQPQHF. The whole variable domain, filled in from reference TRBV28 and TRBJ1-5, reads DVKVTQSSRYLVKRTGEKVFLECVQDMDHENMFWYRQDPGLGLRLIYFSYDVKMKEKGDIPEGYSVSREKKERFSLILESASTNQTSMYLCANRGGPGQPQHFGDGTRLSIL.

The chain combines TRBV5-1 with TRBJ1-4; D might be TRBD1 (5 bases). This CDR3 is 14 amino acids long. The V and J ends lost 4 bases and 6 bases respectively, with 13 bases between them. Germline loops: CDR1 SGHRS, CDR2 YFSETQ. CDR3: CASSTRDLDEKLFF. The CDR3 bases are TGCGCCAGCAGCACCCGGGACTTAGATGAAAAACTGTTTTTT.

V and J are TRBV5-1 and TRBJ2-1; TRBD1 agrees at 7 bases. CDR3 length: 16 residues. Germline loops: CDR1 SGHRS, CDR2 YFSETQ. V shed 0 bases and J 0 bases; nucleotides not matched to a gene: 3. The CDR3 DNA reads TGCGCCAGCAGCTTGGACGGGACAGCCTCCTACAATGAGCAGTTCTTC. It codes for CASSLDGTASYNEQFF.

The rearrangement uses TRBV13 and TRBJ1-3; 7 bases agree with TRBD1. Germline-derived CDR1 and CDR2 are PRHDT and FYEKMQ (reference sequence). The CDR3 spans 16 residues. V was pared by 6 bases and J by 3 bases, with 11 bases of the junction left unmatched. The DNA for the CDR3 is TGTGCCAGCAGGAGCAACACCCGGGACAGTGGAAACACCATATATTTT. The encoded protein is CASRSNTRDSGNTIYF.

The chain joins TRBV4-2 to TRBJ1-2; perhaps TRBD1 as D (6 bases). The CDR3 covers 15 residues. Trimming cost V 0 bases and J 4 bases, with 12 bases left between them. Germline lookup yields CDR1 LGHNA and CDR2 YNFKEQ. In DNA form, the CDR3 reads TGTGCCAGCAGCCAAGATGGAAAAGGGGGCTATGGCTACACCTTC. Protein sequence: CASSQDGKGGYGYTF.

This rearrangement joins TRBV6-5 to TRBJ2-2, with D tentatively TRBD1 (6 bases). Germline CDR1 and CDR2: MNHEY and SVGAGI. Trimming stripped 8 bases from V and 0 bases from J, with 13 bases between. This CDR3 has 15 residues. The CDR3 region is CASVKAGANTGELFF. For the CDR3, the DNA is TGTGCCAGCGTGAAAGCAGGGGCGAACACCGGGGAGCTGTTTTTT.

The chain employs TRBV7-8 and TRBJ2-3; no clear D. The germline V and J ends were trimmed by 4 bases and 0 bases, with 14 bases remaining between them. CDR1 is SGHVS and CDR2 is FQNEAQ in the germline V gene. This CDR3 has 16 residues. The CDR3 reads CASSSSTQTSTDTQYF. DNA for the CDR3: TGTGCCAGCAGCTCATCGACACAGACAAGCACAGATACGCAGTATTTT.

The rearrangement joins TRBV11-2 to TRBJ2-7, with D uncertain. Germline V gene lookup returns CDR1 SGHAT and CDR2 FQNNGV. CDR3 length equals 14 residues. Deletions cut 3 bases from V and 3 bases from J, with 12 bases between. The CDR3 spells CASSLVQVFYEQYF. The CDR3 bases are TGTGCCAGCAGCTTGGTCCAGGTATTCTACGAGCAGTACTTC.

J is TRBJ2-5 and V is TRBV19, with 8 bases that match TRBD2. V lost 7 bases to trimming and J lost 4 bases; unmatched junction nucleotides: 14. The V gene's germline CDR1 is LNHDA and CDR2 SQIVND (reference sequence). The CDR3 extends over 16 amino acids. This CDR3 is CASTLGPRGGRETQYF. CDR3 coding DNA: TGTGCCAGTACCCTAGGACCTCGGGGGGGGAGAGAGACCCAGTACTTC.

The chain links TRBV6-5 to TRBJ1-1, with TRBD1 as a possible D gene (5 bases). Germline V lookup: CDR1 MNHEY, CDR2 SVGAGI. The CDR3 is 12 residues long. Trimming cost V 2 bases and J 8 bases, with 9 bases left between them. The CDR3 coding sequence is TGTGCCAGCAGTTACGACAGACAAGAAGCTTTCTTT. Residues: CASSYDRQEAFF.

This chain connects TRBV4-2 to TRBJ2-7; 9 bases are shared with TRBD1. The J segment lost 7 bases and the V segment lost 0 bases, leaving 7 bases of the junction unmatched. This CDR3 comprises 15 residues. Germline values: CDR1 LGHNA, CDR2 YNFKEQ. In nucleotides, the CDR3 is TGTGCCAGCAGCCAAGACCCGGGACAGGGCTGGGAGCAGTACTTC. The encoded protein is CASSQDPGQGWEQYF.